Listed here are 3 T cell receptor beta chains from one sample, sequenced in a study of control samples from healthy donors and cancer patients. Here immunoSEQ multiplex PCR was the method, and the copy in TCRdb shows in-frame clones only, minus some. The table shows over 150,000 clones, with over 80% occurring only once. The source material was blood. Receptors were obtained from a man in his late teens or twenties in good health.

The chain carries TRBV30 and TRBJ1-1; D remains unclear. Germline CDR1 reads GTSNPN; CDR2 reads SVGIG (reference sequence). CDR3 size: 13 residues. V was clipped by 3 bases and J by 0 bases, with 8 bases between them. The CDR3 DNA reads as TGTGCCTGGAGCCTCGCGGTGAACACTGAAGCTTTCTTT. It is translated as CAWSLAVNTEAFF.

A few counts support this clone. The chain couples TRBV4-1 to TRBJ1-6; TRBD1 aligns across 12 bases. The germline gives CDR1 MGHRA, CDR2 YSYEKL. The CDR3 loop spans 18 amino acids. V was clipped by 0 bases and J by 10 bases; unmatched bases: 10. CDR3: CASSQDLGTGGQKSPLHF. CDR3 DNA: TGCGCCAGCAGCCAAGATCTGGGGACAGGGGGCCAGAAATCACCCCTCCACTTT.

The chain combines TRBV27 with TRBJ2-7; 7 nucleotides agree with TRBD1. V lost 2 bases and J lost 5; bases outside the gene matches: 6. CDR1 is MNHEY and CDR2 is SMNVEV in the germline V gene (reference sequence). The CDR3 contains 14 residues. The CDR3 DNA sequence: TGTGCCAGCAGTTTAGGACAGGCGCCGGACGAGCAGTACTTC. It codes for CASSLGQAPDEQYF.